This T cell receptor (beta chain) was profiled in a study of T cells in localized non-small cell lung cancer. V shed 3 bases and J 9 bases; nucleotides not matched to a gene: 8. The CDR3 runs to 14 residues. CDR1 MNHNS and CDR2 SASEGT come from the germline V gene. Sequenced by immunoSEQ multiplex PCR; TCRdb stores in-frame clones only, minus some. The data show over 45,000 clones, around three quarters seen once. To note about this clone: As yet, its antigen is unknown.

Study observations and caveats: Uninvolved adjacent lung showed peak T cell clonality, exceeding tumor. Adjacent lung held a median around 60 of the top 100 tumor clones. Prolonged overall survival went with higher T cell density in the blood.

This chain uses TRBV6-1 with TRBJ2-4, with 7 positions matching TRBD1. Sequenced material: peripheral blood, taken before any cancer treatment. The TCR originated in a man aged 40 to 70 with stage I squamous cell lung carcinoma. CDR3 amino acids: CASSELQGFGIQYF. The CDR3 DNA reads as TGTGCCAGCAGTGAGCTACAGGGGTTCGGCATTCAGTACTTC.